Below, 18 T cell receptor beta chains from the same sample are listed, as sequenced in a study of response to subunit inactivated influenza vaccine. TCRdb re-derived calls from the RT-PCR reads in MiXCR, one entry per CDR3 protein. The profile shows about 520,000 distinct CDR3 sequences, approximately 24% of them singletons. The specimen comprised CD4+ T cells sorted from PBMCs, sampled more than 4 days after vaccination. These receptor sequences come from a man aged 50-59 years who received an inactivated influenza vaccine.

V usage is TRBV21-1 and J usage is TRBJ2-6; the table's TRBD2 call for D was not verified on the DNA. TRBV21-1 is listed as a pseudogene. CDR3 length: 19 amino acids. CDR3 loop: CASSKVGGLAGSGANVLTF. CDR3 DNA sequence: TGTGCCAGCAGCAAAGTGGGCGGTTTAGCGGGGTCTGGGGCCAACGTCCTGACTTTC.

Notes on this clonotype: A much larger clonotype is one base distant, so this may be a read error. The CDR3 spells CRVEGAGSTDTQYF. The CDR3, as DNA: TGCAGGGTTGAGGGTGCGGGTAGCACAGATACGCAGTATTTT. The V and J genes are TRBV29-1 and TRBJ2-3; perhaps TRBD2 as D (5 bases). Germline V gives CDR1 SQVTM, CDR2 ANQGSEA. The CDR3 sequence is 14 residues long.

The chain joins TRBV7-2 to TRBJ2-5; 8 bases map to TRBD2. This CDR3 region has 15 residues. From germline, CDR1 is SGHTA and CDR2 FQGNSA. Germline trimming cut 1 base from V and 3 bases from J; bases unmatched to any gene: 4. CDR3 region: CASSLVSGTKETQYF. The CDR3 DNA follows: TGTGCCAGCAGCTTAGTTAGCGGGACTAAAGAGACCCAGTACTTC.

This clonotype has more than one count but fewer than ten. The chain uses TRBV20-1 and TRBJ2-7; D might be TRBD1 (6 bases). From germline, CDR1 is DFQATT and CDR2 SNEGSKA (reference sequence). This CDR3 has 17 residues. V was shortened by 0 bases and J by 7 bases, with 25 bases between the two germline ends. The CDR3 DNA reads as TGCAGTGCTAGAGATCCCCCCAGCCCAACAGGGCTTAGAGAGCAGTACTTC. Translating it yields CSARDPPSPTGLREQYF.

This chain uses TRBV5-1 with TRBJ2-5; 8 bases agree with TRBD1. V was clipped by 3 bases and J by 0 bases; unmatched bases: 4. This CDR3 comprises 15 residues. Germline assignment: CDR1 SGHRS and CDR2 YFSETQ. CDR3 residues: CASSSDRAYQETQYF. The CDR3 bases are TGCGCCAGCAGCTCGGACAGGGCTTACCAAGAGACCCAGTACTTC.

This clonotype was observed many times. CDR3 coding DNA: TGTGCCAGCAGTACGGGAGGGGGTGAAAAACTGTTTTTT. It specifies CASSTGGGEKLFF. The J gene is TRBJ1-4, the V gene TRBV12-3 or TRBV12-4, with D possibly being TRBD1 (6 bases). Trimming took 5 bases from V and 7 from J, leaving 11 bases between them. CDR3 size: 13 residues.

This chain links TRBV4-1 with TRBJ2-3; 9 bases are a match to TRBD2. The germline V gene has CDR1 MGHRA and CDR2 YSYEKL. CDR3 size: 16 residues. Germline trimming cut 1 base from V and 7 bases from J; bases unmatched to any gene: 9. CDR3 bases: TGCGCCAGCAGCCAAGTAGGGCGGGGGGGCCGTAATACGCAGTATTTT. Its translation is CASSQVGRGGRNTQYF.

This clonotype was found once. This chain connects TRBV12-3 or TRBV12-4 to TRBJ2-7; 10 bases fit TRBD2. The CDR3 runs to 14 residues. Trimming cost V 8 bases and J 7 bases; bases outside gene matches: 11. The CDR3 here is CASAGTSELGEQYF. CDR3 DNA: TGTGCCAGCGCCGGGACTAGCGAACTGGGTGAGCAGTACTTC.

The chain couples TRBV15 to TRBJ1-6; D possibly corresponds to TRBD1 (5 bases). The CDR3 totals 14 residues. Germline V gene sequence: CDR1 LNHNV, CDR2 YYDKDF (reference sequence). V lost 3 bases and J 10 bases, leaving 13 bases between the germline ends. The CDR3 spells CATSSPGKGSPLHF. CDR3 nucleotide sequence: TGTGCCACCAGCAGCCCAGGGAAGGGGTCACCCCTCCACTTT.

This chain uses TRBV6-2 or TRBV6-3 with TRBJ2-3; 10 bases map to TRBD2. The J segment lost 6 bases and the V segment lost 6 bases, leaving 15 bases of the junction unmatched. Germline lookup yields CDR1 MNHEY and CDR2 SVGEGT. The CDR3 totals 17 residues. The CDR3 here is CASRTVRPLAGEDTQYF. DNA of the CDR3: TGTGCCAGCAGGACCGTCCGTCCCCTAGCGGGAGAGGATACGCAGTATTTT.

This clonotype came up many times. This chain joins TRBV29-1 and TRBJ2-1, with unresolved D. CDR3 length: 13 residues. Trimming took 7 bases from V and 4 from J, leaving 14 bases between them. Per the germline V gene, CDR1 is SQVTM and CDR2 is ANQGSEA. The chain's CDR3 is CSGVDPVYNEQFF. The CDR3 DNA is TGCAGCGGGGTGGATCCGGTTTACAATGAGCAGTTCTTC.

This clonotype was detected ten times or more. The chain carries TRBV29-1 and TRBJ2-3; 9 nucleotides align to TRBD1. J was trimmed by 2 bases and V by 3 bases; bases with no gene match: 3. Germline V gene lookup returns CDR1 SQVTM and CDR2 ANQGSEA. The length of the CDR3 is 14 residues. The CDR3 loop reads CSVDRTGATDTQYF. The CDR3 nucleotides read TGCAGCGTTGACCGGACAGGGGCCACAGATACGCAGTATTTT.

This clonotype was recorded a few times. The genes are TRBV5-6 and TRBJ1-1, with unresolved D. The ends were cut back, 5 bases at V and 6 bases at J, with 14 bases in the middle. CDR1 is SGHDT and CDR2 is YYEEEE in the germline V gene. This CDR3 is built from 13 residues. In nucleotides, the CDR3 is TGTGCCAGCAGTTCGATCTGGGGTTCTGAAGCTTTCTTT. Translation gives CASSSIWGSEAFF.

This clonotype has a count of ten or more. The chain has TRBV7-9 and TRBJ1-2; no clear D. Germline V gives CDR1 SEHNR, CDR2 FQNEAQ (reference sequence). CDR3 size: 12 residues. V was shortened by 1 base and J by 5 bases, with 5 bases between the two germline ends. The chain's CDR3 is CASSLVAYGYTF. The DNA of the CDR3 is TGTGCCAGCAGCTTAGTCGCGTATGGCTACACCTTC.

V and J are TRBV5-5 and TRBJ2-2; a possible D gene is TRBD2 (6 bases). V was shortened by 5 bases and J by 7 bases, with 15 bases between the two germline ends. CDR3 length: 14 residues. CDR1 and CDR2 from the germline V gene are SGHKS and YYEKEE (reference sequence). CDR3 region: CASSPGTHRGELFF. CDR3 nucleotide sequence: TGTGCCAGCAGTCCCGGGACTCATCGCGGGGAGCTGTTTTTT. Combining the CDR3 with reference TRBV5-5 and TRBJ2-2 gives the whole variable domain DAGVTQSPTHLIKTRGQQVTLRCSPISGHKSVSWYQQVLGQGPQFIFQYYEKEERGRGNFPDRFSARQFPNYSSELNVNALLLGDSALYLCASSPGTHRGELFFGEGSRLTVL.

This clonotype was picked up a small number of times. A single base separates this from a much larger clone, so it may be a read error. The V gene is TRBV12-3 or TRBV12-4, the J gene TRBJ2-5; TRBD1 agrees at 7 bases. The CDR3 is 14 residues long. Trimming cost V 3 bases and J 2 bases; bases outside gene matches: 3. The CDR3 DNA reads as TGTGCCAGCAGTTTCTCGACAGGGCAAGAGACCCAGTACTTC. Translation gives CASSFSTGQETQYF.

This clonotype was recorded a few times. The chain joins TRBV6-1 to TRBJ2-7, with 7 bases matching TRBD2. This CDR3 has 14 amino acids. V dropped 7 bases and J dropped 6; count of bases not matched to a gene: 12. The germline CDR1 and CDR2 sequences are MNHNS and SASEGT. DNA of the CDR3: TGTGCCAGCACCCGCGGGGGAAATAATGTCGAGCAGTACTTC. Its protein product is CASTRGGNNVEQYF.

This clonotype was counted between two and nine times. This chain connects TRBV5-5 to TRBJ2-2; D may be TRBD2 (6 bases). In germline, CDR1 is SGHKS, CDR2 YYEKEE (reference sequence). Trimming cost V 4 bases and J 5 bases, with 12 bases left between them. This CDR3 comprises 14 residues. CDR3 region: CASSHRGGTGELFF. The CDR3 bases are TGTGCCAGCAGCCACCGTGGGGGGACCGGGGAGCTGTTTTTT.